These T cell receptor beta chains were read from a single sample in a study of blood T cell repertoires in COVID-19. Sequenced by immunoSEQ multiplex PCR; TCRdb stores in-frame clones only, minus some. The table lists just over 20,000 clones, 65% to 90% of them singletons. The sequenced sample consisted of peripheral blood. The source of these receptors is a man aged 45-65 years with active COVID-19. The CDR3 runs from the conserved cysteine through the conserved F or W. The order of the fields is D gene, clone size, J gene, V gene, CDR3 DNA, CDR3 protein. D genes are given only for firm matches. Size tells how often a clone was seen (once, few, many) or the class of an expanded clone, and some rows leave it out.

d_call: -
clone_size: -
j_call: TRBJ1-1
v_call: TRBV5-5
cdr3_nt: TGTGCCAGCAGCTGGACACACGTAAACACTGAAGCTTTCTTT
cdr3_aa: CASSWTHVNTEAFF

d_call: -
clone_size: -
j_call: TRBJ1-1
v_call: TRBV7-2
cdr3_nt: TGTGCCAGCAGCTTAGGGTTCGGGAGGGGAAACACTGAAGCTTTCTTT
cdr3_aa: CASSLGFGRGNTEAFF

d_call: -
clone_size: -
j_call: TRBJ1-2
v_call: TRBV12-5
cdr3_nt: TGTGCTAGTGGGACAGGTCTTTATGGCTACACCTTC
cdr3_aa: CASGTGLYGYTF

d_call: TRBD1
clone_size: -
j_call: TRBJ1-6
v_call: TRBV5-4
cdr3_nt: TGTGCCAGCAGCTCCGGACAGGGGGGTAATCCCCTCCACTTT
cdr3_aa: CASSSGQGGNPLHF

d_call: TRBD1
clone_size: few
j_call: TRBJ1-1
v_call: TRBV4-3
cdr3_nt: TGCGCCAGCAGCCAGGATCAGGGGGACCGGAAGGCTTTCTTT
cdr3_aa: CASSQDQGDRKAFF

d_call: -
clone_size: once
j_call: TRBJ2-2
v_call: TRBV19
cdr3_nt: TGTGCCAGTAGACAGGGTCCCGGGGAGCTGTTTTTT
cdr3_aa: CASRQGPGELFF

d_call: -
clone_size: once
j_call: TRBJ1-1
v_call: TRBV9
cdr3_nt: TGTGCCAGCAGCGTAGGAGGGATCTCTGAAGCTTTCTTT
cdr3_aa: CASSVGGISEAFF

d_call: -
clone_size: -
j_call: TRBJ2-2
v_call: TRBV6-2/TRBV6-3
cdr3_nt: TGTGCCAGCAGTCCACCCCCTCATCGGGGTTTCACCGGGGAGCTGTTTTTT
cdr3_aa: CASSPPPHRGFTGELFF

d_call: TRBD1
clone_size: -
j_call: TRBJ1-5
v_call: TRBV6-6
cdr3_nt: TGTGCCAGCAGTTACCTAGGGCAGGGGGCGGGACAGCCCCAGCATTTT
cdr3_aa: CASSYLGQGAGQPQHF

d_call: TRBD2
clone_size: -
j_call: TRBJ2-3
v_call: TRBV6-2/TRBV6-3
cdr3_nt: TGTGCCAGCAGCCGACTAGCAGGAGATACGCAGTATTTT
cdr3_aa: CASSRLAGDTQYF

d_call: -
clone_size: -
j_call: TRBJ2-3
v_call: TRBV5-1
cdr3_nt: TGCGCCAGCAGCCAGGGACACCTGACGGCAGATACGCAGTATTTT
cdr3_aa: CASSQGHLTADTQYF

d_call: TRBD1
clone_size: -
j_call: TRBJ2-5
v_call: TRBV7-9
cdr3_nt: TGTGCCAGCAGCGAAGGGGGCGCCGAGACCCAGTACTTC
cdr3_aa: CASSEGGAETQYF

d_call: -
clone_size: -
j_call: TRBJ1-1
v_call: TRBV20-1
cdr3_nt: TGCAGTGCGTCTGGAGTCCTTGAAGCTTTCTTT
cdr3_aa: CSASGVLEAFF

d_call: TRBD2
clone_size: once
j_call: TRBJ2-7
v_call: TRBV19
cdr3_nt: TGTGCCAGTAGTGCCGGGACTACCTACGAGCAGTACTTC
cdr3_aa: CASSAGTTYEQYF

d_call: -
clone_size: once
j_call: TRBJ2-7
v_call: TRBV12-3/TRBV12-4
cdr3_nt: TGTGCCAGCAGTTGGGGGCCCGGTGAGCAGTACTTC
cdr3_aa: CASSWGPGEQYF

d_call: TRBD2
clone_size: -
j_call: TRBJ2-1
v_call: TRBV15
cdr3_nt: TGTGCCACCAGCAGAGGCGGGGGGGCCGGGTATTGGAATGAGCAGTTCTTC
cdr3_aa: CATSRGGGAGYWNEQFF